The 14 T cell receptor beta chains below all came from one sample that was sequenced in a study of response to subunit inactivated influenza vaccine. TCRdb independently ran MiXCR on the RT-PCR reads; one entry per CDR3 protein. Among fewer than 750,000 distinct CDR3 sequences listed, about 14% were seen once. The source material was PBMCs from blood, sampled 12 days after vaccination. The receptors were gathered from a man aged 45-60 years who received an inactivated influenza vaccine.

This clonotype was seen more than once but under ten times. The chain employs TRBV6-1 and TRBJ2-1; possibly TRBD1 for D (6 bases). CDR1 MNHNS and CDR2 SASEGT come from the germline V gene. V was trimmed by 6 bases and J by 2 bases, leaving 14 bases between them. This CDR3 region has 15 residues. CDR3: CASSRQASTYNEQFF. The CDR3 DNA is TGTGCCAGCAGCCGACAGGCATCCACCTACAATGAGCAGTTCTTC.

This chain connects TRBV19 to TRBJ2-2; no clear D. With 3 bases removed from V and 6 bases from J, the gap between germline ends came to 11 bases. The CDR3 totals 14 residues. Germline CDR1 LNHDA, CDR2 SQIVND (reference sequence). CDR3 sequence (DNA): TGTGCCAGTAGTATCGGTGGTTATTCCGGGGAGCTGTTTTTT. Translating gives CASSIGGYSGELFF.

This clonotype was recorded a few times. This sequence joins TRBV4-3 and TRBJ2-1, with D maybe TRBD2 (7 bases). V was clipped by 8 bases and J by 5 bases, with 19 bases between them. Germline V gene lookup returns CDR1 LGHNA and CDR2 YSLEER. The CDR3 is 15 residues long. The CDR3 DNA sequence: TGCGCCAGCGGTAGAGGGGCGGGGGCCCACAATGAGCAGTTCTTC. Translated, it gives CASGRGAGAHNEQFF.

The chain is built from TRBV20-1 and TRBJ2-7, with D possibly being TRBD1 or TRBD2 (5 bases each). V shed 3 bases and J shed 2 bases, with 14 bases lying between them. CDR3 length: 14 residues. Germline values: CDR1 DFQATT, CDR2 SNEGSKA (reference sequence). For the CDR3, the DNA is TGCAGTGCTAGGGGGGTCCAGGCCACCTACGAGCAGTACTTC. Its protein is CSARGVQATYEQYF.

The CDR3 coding sequence is TGTGCCAGCAGCTCAGAACCCTGGCGGGAGACCCAGTACTTC. Its protein is CASSSEPWRETQYF. V is TRBV7-2 and J is TRBJ2-5; unclear D gene. V was clipped by 4 bases and J by 5 bases, with 14 bases between them. CDR1 SGHTA and CDR2 FQGNSA come from the germline V gene. CDR3 length: 14 amino acids.

This clonotype has a handful of counts. The chain has TRBV6-1 and TRBJ1-1; a weak D match, TRBD1 (5 bases). This CDR3 contains 13 residues. CDR1 and CDR2 from the germline V gene are MNHNS and SASEGT. V lost 7 bases, J lost 1 base, and 10 bases lay in between. This chain's CDR3 is CASIVQANTEAFF. Written as DNA, the CDR3 is TGTGCCAGCATAGTACAGGCGAACACTGAAGCTTTCTTT.

The genes are TRBV20-1 and TRBJ1-5; 7 bases are shared with TRBD1. J lost 6 bases, V lost 0 bases, and 8 bases had no gene match. Germline values: CDR1 DFQATT, CDR2 SNEGSKA (reference sequence). CDR3 length: 15 amino acids. CDR3 protein: CSAREAGGIGQPQHF. In nucleotides, the CDR3 is TGCAGTGCTAGAGAGGCAGGGGGGATCGGTCAGCCCCAGCATTTT.

The V call is TRBV15, the J call TRBJ2-7; TRBD2 might be the D (5 bases). Trimming took off 3 bases at V and 5 bases at J, with 17 bases between the two ends. The CDR3 length is 15 residues. Germline V lookup: CDR1 LNHNV, CDR2 YYDKDF (reference sequence). DNA for the CDR3: TGTGCCACCAGCAGCGGACGCCGGGGTAACGACGAGCAGTACTTC. Translation gives CATSSGRRGNDEQYF.

The chain employs TRBV24-1 and TRBJ2-2, with D maybe TRBD1 (6 bases). Germline values: CDR1 KGHDR, CDR2 SFDVKD. This CDR3 is 15 amino acids long. Trimming removed 4 bases from V and 4 bases from J, with 12 bases in between. CDR3 protein: CATSDHTRGTGELFF. CDR3 sequence (DNA): TGTGCCACCAGTGACCATACCAGGGGCACCGGGGAGCTGTTTTTT.

The gene calls are TRBV11-2 and TRBJ2-3; 7 bases align to TRBD2. The J segment lost 2 bases and the V segment lost 2 bases, leaving 4 bases of the junction unmatched. Per germline, CDR1 SGHAT and CDR2 FQNNGV. The CDR3 extends over 15 amino acids. The CDR3 sequence: CASSLFRGDTDTQYF. The DNA for the CDR3 is TGTGCCAGCAGCTTATTCCGGGGGGACACAGATACGCAGTATTTT.

The rearrangement joins TRBV10-3 to TRBJ2-5; 10 bases map to TRBD2. The V gene end was trimmed by 8 bases and the J gene end by 1 base; junction bases not matched to a gene: 1. The CDR3 is 13 amino acids. CDR1 and CDR2 (germline): ENHRY, SYGVKD. The CDR3: CAIGLAAQETQYF. Here the CDR3 DNA reads TGTGCCATCGGACTAGCGGCCCAAGAGACCCAGTACTTC.

This chain uses TRBV24-1 with TRBJ2-6, with 9 bases identical to TRBD1. This CDR3 comprises 19 residues. The germline V gene has CDR1 KGHDR and CDR2 SFDVKD. Losses at the gene ends were 3 bases for V and 4 bases for J; bases not matched to a gene: 12. The CDR3 sequence: CATSDPPGQGTSGANVLTF. The DNA of the CDR3 is TGTGCCACCAGTGATCCCCCGGGACAGGGAACGAGCGGGGCCAACGTCCTGACTTTC.

This clonotype was seen at least ten times. CDR3 loop: CASSWGGDRGRLEQYF. In DNA form, the CDR3 reads TGCGCCAGCAGCTGGGGGGGAGACAGGGGGCGTCTCGAGCAGTACTTC. J is TRBJ2-7 and V is TRBV5-1, with 10 positions matching TRBD1. The junction had 12 bases not matched to a gene; V was cut back by 3 bases and J by 6 bases. The germline V gene has CDR1 SGHRS and CDR2 YFSETQ. CDR3 length equals 16 residues.

This clonotype was observed many times. The CDR3 sequence: CASSFPGQPNYGYTF. The DNA of the CDR3 is TGTGCCAGCAGCTTCCCGGGACAGCCTAACTATGGCTACACCTTC. The genes are TRBV7-2 and TRBJ1-2; TRBD1 matches at 7 bases. The V segment lost 3 bases and the J segment 0 bases; nucleotides outside the gene matches: 4. This CDR3 region has 15 residues. CDR1 and CDR2 (germline): SGHTA, FQGNSA.